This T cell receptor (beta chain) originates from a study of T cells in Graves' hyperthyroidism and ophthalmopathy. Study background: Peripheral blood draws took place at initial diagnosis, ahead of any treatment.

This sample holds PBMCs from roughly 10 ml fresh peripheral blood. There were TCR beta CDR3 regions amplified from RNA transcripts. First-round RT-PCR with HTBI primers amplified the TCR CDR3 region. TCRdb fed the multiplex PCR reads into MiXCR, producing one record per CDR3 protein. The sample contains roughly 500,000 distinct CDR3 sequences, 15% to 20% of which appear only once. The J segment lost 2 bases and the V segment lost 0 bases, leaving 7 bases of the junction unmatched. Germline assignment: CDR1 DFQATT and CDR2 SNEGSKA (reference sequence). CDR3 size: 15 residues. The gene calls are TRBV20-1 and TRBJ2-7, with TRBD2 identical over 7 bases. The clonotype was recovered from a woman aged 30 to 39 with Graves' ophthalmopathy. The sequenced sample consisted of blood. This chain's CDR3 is CSARDQSGATYEQYF. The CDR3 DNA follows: TGCAGTGCTAGAGATCAAAGCGGGGCCACCTACGAGCAGTACTTC.